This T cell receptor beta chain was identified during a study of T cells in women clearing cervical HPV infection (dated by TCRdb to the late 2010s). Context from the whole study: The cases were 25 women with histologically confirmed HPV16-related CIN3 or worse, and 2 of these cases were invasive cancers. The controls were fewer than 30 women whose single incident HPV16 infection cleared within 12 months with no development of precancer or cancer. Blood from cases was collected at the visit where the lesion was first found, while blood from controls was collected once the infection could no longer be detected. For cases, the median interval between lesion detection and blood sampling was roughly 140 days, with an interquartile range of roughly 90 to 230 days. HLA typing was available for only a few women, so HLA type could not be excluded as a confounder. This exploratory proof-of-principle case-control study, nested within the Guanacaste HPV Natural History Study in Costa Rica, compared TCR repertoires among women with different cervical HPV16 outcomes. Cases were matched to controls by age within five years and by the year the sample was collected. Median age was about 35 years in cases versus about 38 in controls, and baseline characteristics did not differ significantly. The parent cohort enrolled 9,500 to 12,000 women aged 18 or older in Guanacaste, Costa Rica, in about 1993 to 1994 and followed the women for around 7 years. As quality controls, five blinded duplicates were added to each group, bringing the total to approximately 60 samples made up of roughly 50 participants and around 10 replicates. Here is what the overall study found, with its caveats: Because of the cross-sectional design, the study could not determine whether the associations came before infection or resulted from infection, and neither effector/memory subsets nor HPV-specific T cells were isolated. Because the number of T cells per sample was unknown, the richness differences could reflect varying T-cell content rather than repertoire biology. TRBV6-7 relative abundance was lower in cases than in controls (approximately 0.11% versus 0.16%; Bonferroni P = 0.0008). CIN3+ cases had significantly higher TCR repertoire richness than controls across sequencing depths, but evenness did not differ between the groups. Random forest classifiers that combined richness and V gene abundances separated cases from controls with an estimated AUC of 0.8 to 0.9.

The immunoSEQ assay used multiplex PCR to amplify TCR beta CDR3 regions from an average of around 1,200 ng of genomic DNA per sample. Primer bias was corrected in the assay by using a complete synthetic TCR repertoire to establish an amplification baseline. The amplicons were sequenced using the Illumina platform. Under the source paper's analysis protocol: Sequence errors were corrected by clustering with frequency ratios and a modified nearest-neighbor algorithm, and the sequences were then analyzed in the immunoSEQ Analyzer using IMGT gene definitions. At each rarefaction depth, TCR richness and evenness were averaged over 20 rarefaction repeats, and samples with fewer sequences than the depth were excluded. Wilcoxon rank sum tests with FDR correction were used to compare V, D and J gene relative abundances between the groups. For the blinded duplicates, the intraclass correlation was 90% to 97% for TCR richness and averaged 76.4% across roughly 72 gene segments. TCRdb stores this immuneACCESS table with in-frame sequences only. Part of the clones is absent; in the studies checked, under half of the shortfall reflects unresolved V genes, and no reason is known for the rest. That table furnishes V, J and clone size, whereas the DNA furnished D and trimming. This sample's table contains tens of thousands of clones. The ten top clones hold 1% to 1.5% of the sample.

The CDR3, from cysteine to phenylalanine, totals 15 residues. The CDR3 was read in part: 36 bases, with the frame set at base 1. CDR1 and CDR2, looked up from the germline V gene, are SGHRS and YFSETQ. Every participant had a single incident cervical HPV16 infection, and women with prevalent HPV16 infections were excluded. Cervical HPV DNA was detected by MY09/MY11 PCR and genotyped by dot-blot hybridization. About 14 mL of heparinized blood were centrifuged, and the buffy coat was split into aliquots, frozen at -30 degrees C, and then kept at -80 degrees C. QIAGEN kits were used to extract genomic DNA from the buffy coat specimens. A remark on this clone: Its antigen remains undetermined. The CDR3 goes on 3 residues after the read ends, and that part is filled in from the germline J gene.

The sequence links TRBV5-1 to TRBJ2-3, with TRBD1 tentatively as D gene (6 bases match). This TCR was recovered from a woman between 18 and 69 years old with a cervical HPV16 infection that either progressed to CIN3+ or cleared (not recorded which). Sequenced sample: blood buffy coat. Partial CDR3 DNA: TGCGCCAGCAGCTTGGAGGGGGAGAGCAATCAGCCG. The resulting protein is CASSLEGESNQP. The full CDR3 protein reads CASSLEGESNQPQYF.